The entry that follows covers one T cell receptor (beta chain) sequence. The data were taken from a study of PD-L1 blockade in urothelial cancer. Study-level information: Typically, measured as a median, blood samples had about 140,000 T cells.

CDR1 and CDR2 (germline): SGHRS, YFSETQ. The V and J ends lost 1 base and 5 bases respectively, with 19 bases between them. CDR3 length: 16 amino acids. The data were produced by immunoSEQ multiplex PCR, yet TCRdb's version contains in-frame clones alone and is incomplete. There are approximately 38,000 clones in the sample; about 89% occur only once, and about 2% lies in the top ten. This receptor was identified in a man between 60 and 70 years old with urothelial cancer. The chain employs TRBV5-1 and TRBJ2-7; possible D gene TRBD1, 6 bases. The sample was PBMCs, taken around atezolizumab (anti-PD-L1) treatment. CDR3 sequence reads: CASSLLALDSPNEQYF. The CDR3 DNA follows: TGCGCCAGCAGCTTGTTGGCCTTGGACAGCCCCAACGAGCAGTACTTC.